The source of this T cell receptor (beta chain) is a study of blood T cell repertoires in COVID-19. Overall study: The analysed material was cDNA or gDNA that came from T cells, B-cell-depleted T cells, or PBMCs.

The assay was immunoSEQ multiplex PCR, and TCRdb's table has in-frame clones only and misses some. The sample carries about 350,000 clones, roughly 90% recorded once. Germline loops: CDR1 SGHRS, CDR2 YFSETQ. The junction had 8 bases not matched to a gene; V was cut back by 3 bases and J by 6 bases. This CDR3 spans 17 amino acids. The sequenced material came from PBMCs or T cells enriched from blood (not recorded which). This TCR was recovered from a woman aged 25 to 39 who had been exposed to COVID-19. The chain combines TRBV5-1 with TRBJ2-2; 13 bases fit TRBD2. CDR3 residues: CASSSGLAGVSAGELFF. CDR3 nucleotide sequence: TGCGCCAGCAGCTCAGGACTAGCGGGAGTGAGTGCCGGGGAGCTGTTTTTT. Using reference TRBV5-1 and TRBJ2-2 for the parts outside the CDR3, the full variable domain is KAGVTQTPRYLIKTRGQQVTLSCSPISGHRSVSWYQQTPGQGLQFLFEYFSETQRNKGNFPGRFSGRQFSNSRSEMNVSTLELGDSALYLCASSSGLAGVSAGELFFGEGSRLTVL.